The source of this TCR beta chain is a study of beta chain features in type 1 diabetes. Study outcomes and limitations: When VDJ junctions were examined, type 1 diabetes patients showed fewer insertions and more deletions. Moderate but significant shortening of TCRB CDR3s was recorded in all four CD4+ subsets from Type 1 diabetes patients.

Concerning this clone: What it recognizes is unknown.

Every sorted population was more than 98% pure. Isolated RNA was reverse transcribed in full, so expressed TCRB transcripts were sequenced. Data came from immunoSEQ multiplex PCR; TCRdb stores just in-frame clones and leaves some out. This table holds about 710,000 clones, more than 13% found once. CDR3 size: 15 residues. Germline values: CDR1 MNHNS, CDR2 SASEGT. Deletions cut 2 bases from V and 6 bases from J, with 14 bases between. The chain has TRBV6-1 and TRBJ1-5; a possible D gene is TRBD1 (5 bases). The TCR comes from a man aged 18-30 years with type 1 diabetes. The sequencing sample was made of naive CD4+ T cells from blood. As DNA, the CDR3 is TGTGCCAGCAGTGAACAGGGCGGTTTGGCTCAGCCCCAGCATTTT. Residues: CASSEQGGLAQPQHF.